This T cell receptor beta chain was observed in a study of shared clonotypes between healthy human individuals. Study background: The plates for each donor numbered three CD4 naive, three CD4 memory, two CD8 naive and one CD8 memory.

Measured with immunoSEQ multiplex PCR; TCRdb has only the in-frame clones, and not every one. Counted here are roughly 320,000 clones, roughly 87% occurring once; the ten biggest clones make up under 20%. Comments on this clone: Its antigen is currently unknown.

Study outcomes and limitations: Naive subsets tended to show greater estimated richness than memory subsets.

The CDR3 is 10 amino acids. The sample consisted of memory CD8+ T cells sorted from blood. As for subset: CD45RO+ cells pooled with CCR7-negative TemRA cells. The sequence came from a man between 18 and 35 years old in good health. This chain connects TRBV21-1 to TRBJ1-4. TRBV21-1 is labeled a pseudogene. The CDR3: CASSKGETHF. For the CDR3, the DNA is TGTGCCAGCAGCAAAGGCGAGACTCATTTT.